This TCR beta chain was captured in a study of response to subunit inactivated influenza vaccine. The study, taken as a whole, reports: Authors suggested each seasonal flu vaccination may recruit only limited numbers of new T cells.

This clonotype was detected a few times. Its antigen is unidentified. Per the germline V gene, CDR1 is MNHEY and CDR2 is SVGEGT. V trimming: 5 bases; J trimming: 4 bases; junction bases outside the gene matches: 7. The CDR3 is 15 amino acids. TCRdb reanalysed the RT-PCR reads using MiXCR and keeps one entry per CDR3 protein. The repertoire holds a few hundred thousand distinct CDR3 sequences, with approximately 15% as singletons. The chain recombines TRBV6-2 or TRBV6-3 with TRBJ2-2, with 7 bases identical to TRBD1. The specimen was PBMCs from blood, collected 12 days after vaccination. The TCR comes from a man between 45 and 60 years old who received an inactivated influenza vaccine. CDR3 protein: CASSMTGRSTGELFF. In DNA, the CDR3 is TGTGCCAGCAGTATGACAGGGCGGAGCACCGGGGAGCTGTTTTTT.